This T cell receptor (beta chain) was captured by sequencing in a study of beta chain features in type 1 diabetes. General study points: Among all four CD4+ subsets, Type 1 diabetes patients had TCRB CDR3s that were moderately but significantly shorter. cDNA sequencing could over-represent cells with high TCR expression.

cDNA synthesis used the whole RNA isolate, giving expressed TCRB sequences. Sequenced by immunoSEQ multiplex PCR; TCRdb stores in-frame clones only, minus some. The data show more than 250,000 clones, roughly 20% seen once. The CDR3 totals 15 residues. Germline V lookup: CDR1 LNHNV, CDR2 YYDKDF (reference sequence). Trimming shortened V by 3 bases and J by 2 bases, and 11 bases separated the two germline ends. Worth noting for this clone: The antigen remains undetermined.

The material sequenced was naive CD4+ T cells from blood. This clonotype originated in a middle-aged woman with type 1 diabetes. V gene TRBV15 combines with J gene TRBJ1-5; D not certain. The CDR3 coding sequence is TGTGCCACCAGCAGCATCGTGAGGGGCAATCAGCCCCAGCATTTT. This gives the protein CATSSIVRGNQPQHF. Using reference TRBV15 and TRBJ1-5 for the parts outside the CDR3, the full variable domain is DAMVIQNPRYQVTQFGKPVTLSCSQTLNHNVMYWYQQKSSQAPKLLFHYYDKDFNNEADTPDNFQSRRPNTSFCFLDIRSPGLGDTAMYLCATSSIVRGNQPQHFGDGTRLSIL.